The 27 T cell receptor beta chains below were found in one sample sequenced in a study of blood T cell repertoires in COVID-19. Measured with immunoSEQ multiplex PCR; TCRdb has only the in-frame clones, and not every one. The table lists tens of thousands of clones, 81% of them singletons. Sequencing input: peripheral blood. These receptors were obtained from a woman aged 80 or older with COVID-19, enrolled during active disease.

This chain connects TRBV14 to TRBJ1-6; D unclear. The CDR3 has 14 amino acids. The V and J ends lost 0 bases and 5 bases respectively, with 5 bases between them. Germline CDR1 SGHDN, CDR2 FVKESK. CDR3 sequence (DNA): TGTGCCAGCAGCCAAGAGACAAATAATTCACCCCTCCACTTT. It codes for CASSQETNNSPLHF.

The genes are TRBV3-1 (or the pseudogene TRBV3-2) and TRBJ1-2; a possible D gene is TRBD1 (6 bases). The CDR3 totals 14 residues. V dropped 3 bases and J dropped 4 bases, with 12 bases sitting between them. Germline V gene lookup returns CDR1 LGHDT and CDR2 YNNKEL (reference sequence). The CDR3 region is CASSQLTGGYGYTF. In DNA, the CDR3 is TGTGCCAGCAGCCAGTTGACAGGCGGCTATGGCTACACCTTC.

This chain uses TRBV5-1 with TRBJ2-1; TRBD2 aligns across 11 bases. J gave up 9 bases and V 4 bases, and 6 bases lay outside the gene matches. The CDR3 consists of 14 residues. From germline, CDR1 is SGHRS and CDR2 YFSETQ. CDR3 sequence reads: CASSLTSGNLEQFF. CDR3 sequence (DNA): TGCGCCAGCAGCCTGACTAGCGGGAACCTTGAGCAGTTCTTC.

The gene calls are TRBV2 and TRBJ2-7, with 7 bases that match TRBD2. This CDR3 is built from 16 residues. With 3 bases clipped from V and 2 bases from J, the junction kept 10 bases outside the gene matches. Germline V gene data show CDR1 as SNHLY and CDR2 as FYNNEI. CDR3 residues: CASSEMGGASPYEQYF. DNA for the CDR3: TGTGCCAGCAGTGAGATGGGAGGGGCTTCCCCCTACGAGCAGTACTTC. Drawing the rest from reference TRBV2 and TRBJ2-7, the complete variable domain is EPEVTQTPSHQVTQMGQEVILRCVPISNHLYFYWYRQILGQKVEFLVSFYNNEISEKSEIFDDQFSVERPDGSNFTLKIRSTKLEDSAMYFCASSEMGGASPYEQYFGPGTRLTVT.

This chain joins TRBV29-1 and TRBJ2-1; 8 bases match TRBD1. CDR3 length: 12 amino acids. Per the germline V gene, CDR1 is SQVTM and CDR2 is ANQGSEA. V was clipped by 4 bases and J by 10 bases; unmatched bases: 6. CDR3 loop: CSVASDRAEQFF. In nucleotides, the CDR3 is TGCAGCGTTGCCTCGGACAGGGCGGAGCAGTTCTTC.

The chain is built from TRBV28 and TRBJ2-1, with 13 positions matching TRBD2. CDR1 MDHEN and CDR2 SYDVKM come from the germline V gene. V lost 4 bases and J lost 2; bases outside the gene matches: 5. The CDR3 extends over 17 amino acids. The CDR3 DNA follows: TGTGCCAGCAGTTCCGGGACTAGCGGGATCCCCTACAATGAGCAGTTCTTC. Protein product: CASSSGTSGIPYNEQFF.

The chain links TRBV30 to TRBJ2-5; 10 bases match TRBD2. Germline CDR1 reads GTSNPN; CDR2 reads SVGIG (reference sequence). J lost 3 bases, V lost 1 base, and 8 bases had no gene match. The CDR3 is made up of 16 amino acids. The CDR3: CAWSANLAGVKETQYF. CDR3 in DNA: TGTGCCTGGAGTGCAAACCTAGCGGGAGTGAAAGAGACCCAGTACTTC. The full variable domain, with the rest looked up from reference TRBV30 and TRBJ2-5, is SQTIHQWPATLVQPVGSPLSLECTVEGTSNPNLYWYRQAAGRGLQLLFYSVGIGQISSEVPQNLSASRPQDRQFILSSKKLLLSDSGFYLCAWSANLAGVKETQYFGPGTRLLVL.

The chain carries TRBV25-1 and TRBJ2-7; D call uncertain. The CDR3 is made up of 11 amino acids. Trimming left V 1 base short and J 5 bases short, with 3 bases between. Germline CDR1 MGHDK, CDR2 SYGVNS. CDR3 sequence (DNA): TGTGCCAGCAGTGAATCTCACGAGCAGTACTTC. Translation gives CASSESHEQYF.

This chain connects TRBV6-5 to TRBJ2-3; 7 bases are shared with TRBD2. V gave up 0 bases and J gave up 1 base; unmatched junction bases: 4. The CDR3 has 16 amino acids. CDR1 is MNHEY and CDR2 is SVGAGI in the germline V gene. The CDR3 here is CASSYSRLAGTDTQYF. The CDR3 DNA is TGTGCCAGCAGTTACTCGAGACTAGCCGGCACAGATACGCAGTATTTT.

The chain combines TRBV2 with TRBJ1-5; 9 bases are shared with TRBD1. J lost 7 bases, V lost 2 bases, and 3 bases had no gene match. From germline, CDR1 is SNHLY and CDR2 FYNNEI. This CDR3 region has 14 residues. The CDR3 is CASSETTGGQPQHF. DNA for the CDR3: TGTGCCAGCAGTGAAACTACAGGGGGCCAGCCCCAGCATTTT. The full variable domain, with the rest looked up from reference TRBV2 and TRBJ1-5, is EPEVTQTPSHQVTQMGQEVILRCVPISNHLYFYWYRQILGQKVEFLVSFYNNEISEKSEIFDDQFSVERPDGSNFTLKIRSTKLEDSAMYFCASSETTGGQPQHFGDGTRLSIL.

The rearrangement uses TRBV19 and TRBJ1-3; TRBD1 agrees at 8 bases. This CDR3 has 14 amino acids. The trim removed 5 bases at V and 5 bases at J, leaving 5 bases unmatched. Germline loops: CDR1 LNHDA, CDR2 SQIVND (reference sequence). CDR3 coding DNA: TGTGCCAGTAGTGCGGGACAGGACAGAAACACCATATATTTT. This gives the protein CASSAGQDRNTIYF.

The chain recombines TRBV28 with TRBJ2-5, with 8 bases lining up with TRBD2. CDR1 is MDHEN, CDR2 SYDVKM, per germline. The CDR3 is made up of 16 amino acids. With V trimmed by 1 base and J by 4 bases, 8 bases remained unmatched. CDR3: CASSLFRGRPGETQYF. The DNA of the CDR3 is TGTGCCAGCAGTTTATTCCGCGGGAGGCCTGGAGAGACCCAGTACTTC.

This chain connects TRBV5-6 to TRBJ2-1; D uncertain. The germline CDR1 and CDR2 sequences are SGHDT and YYEEEE. CDR3 size: 14 residues. With 6 bases removed from V and 8 bases from J, the gap between germline ends came to 18 bases. The CDR3 nucleotides are TGTGCCAGCACCTTCCCCACTACTGGGTATGAGCAGTTCTTC. Residues: CASTFPTTGYEQFF.

The chain is built from TRBV18 and TRBJ2-1; TRBD1 agrees at 8 bases. V lost 6 bases, J lost 9 bases, and 13 bases stayed unmatched. The CDR3 extends over 15 amino acids. CDR1 and CDR2 (germline): KGHSH, LQKENI. The CDR3 coding sequence is TGTGCCAGCTCCCAGCGGACAGGGCGTTCGGGTGAGCAGTTCTTC. It translates to CASSQRTGRSGEQFF. Full variable domain (remainder filled in from reference TRBV18 and TRBJ2-1): NAGVMQNPRHLVRRRGQEARLRCSPMKGHSHVYWYRQLPEEGLKFMVYLQKENIIDESGMPKERFSAEFPKEGPSILRIQQVVRGDSAAYFCASSQRTGRSGEQFFGPGTRLTVL.

This chain connects TRBV7-8 to TRBJ2-1, with 9 bases matching TRBD2. CDR1 and CDR2 from the germline V gene are SGHVS and FQNEAQ. V shed 5 bases and J 8 bases; nucleotides not matched to a gene: 4. The length of the CDR3 is 13 residues. For the CDR3, the DNA is TGTGCCAGCAGCCCAGTAGCGGGGGATGAGCAGTTCTTC. Encoded protein: CASSPVAGDEQFF. Complete variable domain (other parts from reference TRBV7-8 and TRBJ2-1): GAGVSQSPRYKVAKRGQDVALRCDPISGHVSLFWYQQALGQGPEFLTYFQNEAQLDKSGLPSDRFFAERPEGSVSTLKIQRTQQEDSAVYLCASSPVAGDEQFFGPGTRLTVL.

The J gene is TRBJ1-1, the V gene TRBV14; D ambiguous. Germline lookup yields CDR1 SGHDN and CDR2 FVKESK. The CDR3 is 13 amino acids. Trimming pared 1 base from V and 1 base from J, leaving 4 bases between. As DNA, the CDR3 is TGTGCCAGCAGCCAAGGCAGGAACACTGAAGCTTTCTTT. Its protein product is CASSQGRNTEAFF.

V is TRBV10-3 and J is TRBJ2-1, with 10 positions matching TRBD2. The V gene end was trimmed by 9 bases and the J gene end by 2 bases; junction bases not matched to a gene: 1. Germline lookup yields CDR1 ENHRY and CDR2 SYGVKD. This CDR3 spans 13 amino acids. The CDR3 loop reads CAIAGGTYNEQFF. The DNA of the CDR3 is TGTGCCATAGCGGGAGGGACCTACAATGAGCAGTTCTTC.

The CDR3 region is CASSLASGKVRAYEQYF. CDR3 nucleotide sequence: TGTGCCAGCAGCTTGGCTAGCGGGAAGGTTCGGGCCTACGAGCAGTACTTC. The chain carries TRBV11-3 and TRBJ2-7; the match to TRBD2 covers 9 bases. V was clipped by 3 bases and J by 2 bases; unmatched bases: 11. Germline-derived CDR1 and CDR2 are SGHNT and YENEEA. The CDR3 sequence is 17 residues long. The full variable domain, completed using reference TRBV11-3 and TRBJ2-7, is EAGVVQSPRYKIIEKKQPVAFWCNPISGHNTLYWYLQNLGQGPELLIRYENEEAVDDSQLPKDRFSAERLKGVDSTLKIQPAELGDSAVYLCASSLASGKVRAYEQYFGPGTRLTVT.

The chain recombines TRBV4-1 with TRBJ1-2; tentative D call: TRBD1 (5 bases). Trimming took 4 bases from V and 4 from J, leaving 16 bases between them. The CDR3 spans 15 residues. Germline V gene sequence: CDR1 MGHRA, CDR2 YSYEKL. The CDR3 region has the DNA TGCGCCAGCAGCCGCGAACAGGCTACCCTCTATGGCTACACCTTC. Protein: CASSREQATLYGYTF.

The gene calls are TRBV7-3 and TRBJ2-1, with 8 bases that match TRBD2. CDR3 length: 18 residues. Germline assignment: CDR1 SGHTA and CDR2 FQGTGA. With 1 base clipped from V and 1 base from J, the junction kept 9 bases outside the gene matches. CDR3 sequence (DNA): TGTGCCAGCAGCTTAAACCCACCTCTAGCGGGTTCCTACAATGAGCAGTTCTTC. It codes for CASSLNPPLAGSYNEQFF.

This chain joins TRBV3-1 (or the pseudogene TRBV3-2) and TRBJ2-1; 8 bases line up with TRBD2. The V and J ends lost 5 bases and 0 bases, in that order; junction bases with no gene match: 12. Germline V CDR1 and CDR2: LGHDT, YNNKEL (reference sequence). This CDR3 is built from 18 residues. In nucleotides, the CDR3 is TGTGCCAGCAGCGACGGGCTAGCGGGTCCGAGCTCCTACAATGAGCAGTTCTTC. This codes for CASSDGLAGPSSYNEQFF.

The V gene is TRBV7-2, the J gene TRBJ2-1; 10 nucleotides align to TRBD2. CDR3 length: 15 residues. The ends lost 2 bases at V and 9 bases at J; junction bases unmatched: 7. The V gene's germline CDR1 is SGHTA and CDR2 FQGNSA. CDR3 DNA: TGTGCCAGCAGCTTATCCAGCGGGGGGGGTACTGAGCAGTTCTTC. The encoded protein is CASSLSSGGGTEQFF.

The sample holds a few counts of this clone. V is TRBV7-9 and J is TRBJ1-6; the D gene is possibly TRBD1 (6 bases). Trimming stripped 5 bases from V and 0 bases from J, with 14 bases between. The CDR3 is made up of 17 amino acids. The germline CDR1 and CDR2 sequences are SEHNR and FQNEAQ (reference sequence). CDR3 DNA: TGTGCCAGCAGCCCCAGACAGGCCCGCTCCTATAATTCACCCCTCCACTTT. Amino acid sequence: CASSPRQARSYNSPLHF.

The chain recombines TRBV4-1 with TRBJ2-1; possibly TRBD1 for D (5 bases). Per germline, CDR1 MGHRA and CDR2 YSYEKL. The CDR3 has 16 residues. V lost 0 bases to trimming and J lost 4 bases, with 13 bases between them. The CDR3 is CASSQDGQWGYNEQFF. The CDR3 DNA follows: TGCGCCAGCAGCCAAGACGGACAATGGGGTTACAATGAGCAGTTCTTC.

The chain is built from TRBV7-9 and TRBJ2-5, with D possibly matching TRBD2 (6 bases). Germline assignment: CDR1 SEHNR and CDR2 FQNEAQ (reference sequence). The CDR3 is 16 amino acids. Trimming took off 5 bases at V and 4 bases at J, with 20 bases between the two ends. The CDR3 reads CASSPGGASPGETQYF. The CDR3, as DNA: TGTGCCAGCAGCCCCGGGGGTGCTTCACCTGGAGAGACCCAGTACTTC.

The chain employs TRBV27 and TRBJ2-1; no clear D. The V end was cut by 1 base, the J end by 8 bases, with 12 bases between. CDR1 is MNHEY and CDR2 is SMNVEV in the germline V gene (reference sequence). The CDR3 consists of 14 residues. CDR3 loop: CASSLWPEFYEQFF. CDR3 DNA: TGTGCCAGCAGTTTATGGCCGGAGTTCTATGAGCAGTTCTTC.

The rearrangement uses TRBV7-9 and TRBJ1-2; a weak D match, TRBD1 (5 bases). The V and J ends lost 5 bases and 0 bases respectively, with 7 bases between them. Germline CDR1 is SEHNR and CDR2 is FQNEAQ (reference sequence). CDR3 length: 13 amino acids. CDR3 in amino acids: CASSGRANYGYTF. DNA of the CDR3: TGTGCCAGCAGCGGCAGGGCTAACTATGGCTACACCTTC.